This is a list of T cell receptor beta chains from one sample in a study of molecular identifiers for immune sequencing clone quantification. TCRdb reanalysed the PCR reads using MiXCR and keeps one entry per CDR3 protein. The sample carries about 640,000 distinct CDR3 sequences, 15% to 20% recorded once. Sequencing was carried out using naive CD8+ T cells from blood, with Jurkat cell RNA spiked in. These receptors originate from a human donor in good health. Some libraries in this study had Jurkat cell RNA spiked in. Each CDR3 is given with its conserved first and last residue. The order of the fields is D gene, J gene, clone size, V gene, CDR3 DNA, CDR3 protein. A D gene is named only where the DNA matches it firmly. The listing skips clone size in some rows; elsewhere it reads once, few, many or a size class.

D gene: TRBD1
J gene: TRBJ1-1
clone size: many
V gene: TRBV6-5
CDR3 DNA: TGTGCCAGCAGGCCTGGGACAGGGAACACTGAAGCTTTCTTT
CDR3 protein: CASRPGTGNTEAFF

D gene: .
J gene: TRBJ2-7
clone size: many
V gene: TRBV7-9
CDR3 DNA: TGTGCCAGCAGCGGGTCCGGGACTCCCTACGAGCAGTACTTC
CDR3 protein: CASSGSGTPYEQYF

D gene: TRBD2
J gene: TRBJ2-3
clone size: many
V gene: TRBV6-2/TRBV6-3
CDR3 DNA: TGTGCCAGCAGTTACGCCCTAGCGGGGGGAGATACGCAGTATTTT
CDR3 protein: CASSYALAGGDTQYF

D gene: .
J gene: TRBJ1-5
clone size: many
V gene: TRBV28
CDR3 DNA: TGTGCCAGCAAACCGGGACATAGCAATCAGCCCCAGCATTTT
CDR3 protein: CASKPGHSNQPQHF

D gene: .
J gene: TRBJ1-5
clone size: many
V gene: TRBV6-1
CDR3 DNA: TGTGCCAGCGGTCGGGGATGGGGCAATCAGCCCCAGCATTTT
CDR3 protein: CASGRGWGNQPQHF

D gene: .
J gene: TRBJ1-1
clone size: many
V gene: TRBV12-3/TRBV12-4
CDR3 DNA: TGTGCCAGCAGTTTAGGTTCGGGTTGGACTGAAGCTTTCTTT
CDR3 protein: CASSLGSGWTEAFF

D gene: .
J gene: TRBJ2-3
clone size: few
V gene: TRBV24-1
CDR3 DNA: TGTGCCGCCACGTCGGGGGGCACAGATACGCAGTATTTT
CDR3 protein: CAATSGGTDTQYF

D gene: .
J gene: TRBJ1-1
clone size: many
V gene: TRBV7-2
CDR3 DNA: TGTGCCAGCAGCTTTGGGGGGCCCACTGAAGCTTTCTTT
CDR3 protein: CASSFGGPTEAFF

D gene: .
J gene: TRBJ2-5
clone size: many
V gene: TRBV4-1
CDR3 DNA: TGCGCCAGCAGCCAAGAGGGGCGACTGCCTCAAGAGACCCAGTACTTC
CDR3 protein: CASSQEGRLPQETQYF

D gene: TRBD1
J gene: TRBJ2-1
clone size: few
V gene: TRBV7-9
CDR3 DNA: TGTGCCAGCAGCTTGACAGGGCAGAATAATGAGCAGTTCTTC
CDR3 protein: CASSLTGQNNEQFF

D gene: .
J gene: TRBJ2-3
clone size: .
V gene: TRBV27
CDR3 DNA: TGTGCCAGCAGTTTAGTTGAGGGAACAGATACGCAGTATTTT
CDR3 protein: CASSLVEGTDTQYF

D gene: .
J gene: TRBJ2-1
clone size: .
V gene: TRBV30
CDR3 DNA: TGTGCCTGGAGTAACGGAATTTACAATGAGCAGTTCTTC
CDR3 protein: CAWSNGIYNEQFF

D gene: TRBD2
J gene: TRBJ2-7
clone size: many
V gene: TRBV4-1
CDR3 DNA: TGCGCCAGCAGCCAGGGACTAGCGGGTTCAGGGCAGTACTTC
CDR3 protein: CASSQGLAGSGQYF

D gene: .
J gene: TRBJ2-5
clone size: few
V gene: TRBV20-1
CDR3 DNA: TGCAGTGCGGAAGACCGGGACCAAAAAGAGACCCAGTACTTC
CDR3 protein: CSAEDRDQKETQYF

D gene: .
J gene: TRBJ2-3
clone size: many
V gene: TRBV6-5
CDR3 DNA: TGTGCCAGCAGTCCCGCTTCCCTCGGAGTAATAACAGATACGCAGTATTTT
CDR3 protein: CASSPASLGVITDTQYF

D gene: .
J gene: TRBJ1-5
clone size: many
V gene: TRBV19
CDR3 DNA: TGTGCCAGTAGTATAATCGGGGGTTTGGGCAATCAGCCCCAGCATTTT
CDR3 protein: CASSIIGGLGNQPQHF

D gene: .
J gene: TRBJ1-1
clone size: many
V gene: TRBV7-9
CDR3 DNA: TGTGCCAGCAGCTCAGGAGTAGGGGCGTACACTGAAGCTTTCTTT
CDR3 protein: CASSSGVGAYTEAFF

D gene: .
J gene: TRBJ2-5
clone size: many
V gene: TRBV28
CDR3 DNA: TGTGCCAGCAGGAGGGACGCCCGAGAGACCCAGTACTTC
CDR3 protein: CASRRDARETQYF

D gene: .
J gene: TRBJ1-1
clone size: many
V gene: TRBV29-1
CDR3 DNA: TGCAGCGTTGGGATATTCGGGACTGAAGCTTTCTTT
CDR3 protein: CSVGIFGTEAFF

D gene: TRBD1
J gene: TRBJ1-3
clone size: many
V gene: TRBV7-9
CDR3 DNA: TGTGCCAGCAGCCCTCTCCTTGGGGACAGCCGCTCTGGAAACACCATATATTTT
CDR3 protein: CASSPLLGDSRSGNTIYF

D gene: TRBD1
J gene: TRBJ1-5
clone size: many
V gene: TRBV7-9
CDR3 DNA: TGTGCCAGCAGCTTAGAGGGGGCAAACAATCAGCCCCAGCATTTT
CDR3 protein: CASSLEGANNQPQHF

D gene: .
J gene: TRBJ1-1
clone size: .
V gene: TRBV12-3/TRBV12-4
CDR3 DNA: TGTGCCAGCAGGGCTCTAGGAGTCACTGAAGCTTTCTTT
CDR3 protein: CASRALGVTEAFF

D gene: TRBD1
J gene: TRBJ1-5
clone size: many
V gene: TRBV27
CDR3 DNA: TGTGCCAGCAGTGCGGACAGGGGCAATCAGCCCCAGCATTTT
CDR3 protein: CASSADRGNQPQHF

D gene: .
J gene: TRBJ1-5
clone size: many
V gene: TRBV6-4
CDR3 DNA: TGTGCCAGCAGTGTTTTTCCGAATCAGCCCCAGCATTTT
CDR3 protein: CASSVFPNQPQHF

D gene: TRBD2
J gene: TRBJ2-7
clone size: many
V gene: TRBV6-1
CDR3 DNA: TGTGCCAGCAGTGAGACTAGCGGGAGATCCTACGAGCAGTACTTC
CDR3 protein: CASSETSGRSYEQYF

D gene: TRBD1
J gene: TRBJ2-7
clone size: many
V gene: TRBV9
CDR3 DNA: TGTGCCAGCAGCGTAGGAGACAGGGGTGAGCAGTACTTC
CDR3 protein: CASSVGDRGEQYF